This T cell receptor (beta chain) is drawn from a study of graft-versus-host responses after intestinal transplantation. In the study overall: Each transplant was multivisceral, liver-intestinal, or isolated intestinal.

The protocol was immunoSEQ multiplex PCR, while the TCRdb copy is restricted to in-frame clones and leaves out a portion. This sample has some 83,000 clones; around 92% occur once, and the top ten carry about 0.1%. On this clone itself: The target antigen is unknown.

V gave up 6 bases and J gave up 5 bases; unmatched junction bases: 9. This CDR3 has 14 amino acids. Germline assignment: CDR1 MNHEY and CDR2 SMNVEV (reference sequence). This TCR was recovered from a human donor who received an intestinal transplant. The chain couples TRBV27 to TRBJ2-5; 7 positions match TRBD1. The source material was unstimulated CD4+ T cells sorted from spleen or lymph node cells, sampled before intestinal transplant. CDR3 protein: CASRRDRERETQYF. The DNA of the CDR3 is TGTGCCAGCAGACGCGACAGGGAACGGGAGACCCAGTACTTC.